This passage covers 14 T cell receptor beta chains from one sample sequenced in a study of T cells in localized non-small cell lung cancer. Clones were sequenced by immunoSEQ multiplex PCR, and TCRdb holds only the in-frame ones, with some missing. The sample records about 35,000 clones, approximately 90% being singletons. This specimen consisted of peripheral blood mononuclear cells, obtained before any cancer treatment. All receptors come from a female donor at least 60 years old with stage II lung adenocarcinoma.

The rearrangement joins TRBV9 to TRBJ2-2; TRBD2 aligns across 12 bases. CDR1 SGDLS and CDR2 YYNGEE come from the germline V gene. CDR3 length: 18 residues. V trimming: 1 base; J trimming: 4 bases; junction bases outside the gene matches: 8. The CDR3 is CASSVLAGGPGGTGELFF. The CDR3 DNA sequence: TGTGCCAGCAGCGTACTAGCGGGAGGGCCCGGGGGCACCGGGGAGCTGTTTTTT.

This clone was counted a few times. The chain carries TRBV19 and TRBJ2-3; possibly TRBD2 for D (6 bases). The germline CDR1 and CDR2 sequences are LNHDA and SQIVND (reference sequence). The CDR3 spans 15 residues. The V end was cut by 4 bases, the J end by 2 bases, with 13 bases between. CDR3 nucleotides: TGTGCCAGTAGTACTCGTAGCGGAGACACAGATACGCAGTATTTT. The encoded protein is CASSTRSGDTDTQYF.

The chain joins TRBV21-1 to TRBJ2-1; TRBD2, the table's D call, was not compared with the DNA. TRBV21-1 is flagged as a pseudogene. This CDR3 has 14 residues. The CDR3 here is CASSKGEDNNEQFF. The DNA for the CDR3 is TGTGCCAGCAGCAAGGGAGAGGATAACAATGAGCAGTTCTTC.

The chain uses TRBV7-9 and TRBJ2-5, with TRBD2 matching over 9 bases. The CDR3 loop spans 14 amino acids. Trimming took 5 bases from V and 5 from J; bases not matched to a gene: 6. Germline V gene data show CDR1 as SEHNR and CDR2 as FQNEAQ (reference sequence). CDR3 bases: TGTGCCAGCAGCCTCGCGGGGGGGTTGGAGACCCAGTACTTC. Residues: CASSLAGGLETQYF.

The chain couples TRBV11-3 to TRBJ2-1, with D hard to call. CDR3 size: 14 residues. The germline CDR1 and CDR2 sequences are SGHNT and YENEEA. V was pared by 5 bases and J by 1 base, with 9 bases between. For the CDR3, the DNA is TGTGCCAGCAGCAAGGGCAGGTCCTACAATGAGCAGTTCTTC. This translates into CASSKGRSYNEQFF.

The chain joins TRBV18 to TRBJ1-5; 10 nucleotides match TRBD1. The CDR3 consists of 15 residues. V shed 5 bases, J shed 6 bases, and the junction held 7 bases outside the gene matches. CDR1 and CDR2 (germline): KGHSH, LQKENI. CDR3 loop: CASSKGTGDAQPQHF. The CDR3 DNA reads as TGTGCCAGCTCAAAGGGGACAGGGGACGCTCAGCCCCAGCATTTT.

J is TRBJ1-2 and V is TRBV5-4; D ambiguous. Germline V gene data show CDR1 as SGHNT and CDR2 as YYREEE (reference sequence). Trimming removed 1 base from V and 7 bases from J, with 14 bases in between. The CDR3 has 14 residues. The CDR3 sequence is CASSLSLSRVGYTF. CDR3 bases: TGTGCCAGCAGCTTGAGTCTGTCGAGGGTTGGCTACACCTTC.

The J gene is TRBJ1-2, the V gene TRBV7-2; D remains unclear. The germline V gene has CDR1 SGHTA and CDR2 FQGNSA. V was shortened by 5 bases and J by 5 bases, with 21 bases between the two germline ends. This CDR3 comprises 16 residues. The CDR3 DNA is TGTGCCAGCAGCCCCGAGGGTGGGCAGGTATTATATGGCTACACCTTC. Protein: CASSPEGGQVLYGYTF.

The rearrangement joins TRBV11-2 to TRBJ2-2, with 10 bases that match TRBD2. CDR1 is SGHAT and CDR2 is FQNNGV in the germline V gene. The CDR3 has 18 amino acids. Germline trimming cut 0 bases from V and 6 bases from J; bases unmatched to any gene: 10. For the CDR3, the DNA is TGTGCCAGCAGCTTAGAAACTTTAGCGGGAGGCCCTGCCGGGGAGCTGTTTTTT. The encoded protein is CASSLETLAGGPAGELFF. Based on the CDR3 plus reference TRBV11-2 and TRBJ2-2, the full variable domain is EAGVAQSPRYKIIEKRQSVAFWCNPISGHATLYWYQQILGQGPKLLIQFQNNGVVDDSQLPKDRFSAERLKGVDSTLKIQPAKLEDSAVYLCASSLETLAGGPAGELFFGEGSRLTVL.

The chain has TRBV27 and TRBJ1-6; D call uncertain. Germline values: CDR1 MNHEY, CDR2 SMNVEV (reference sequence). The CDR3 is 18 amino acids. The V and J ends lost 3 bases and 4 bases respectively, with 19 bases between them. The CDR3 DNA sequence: TGTGCCAGCAGTTTCATCCTAGGAGCGGGTGGTTATAATTCACCCCTCCACTTT. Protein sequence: CASSFILGAGGYNSPLHF.

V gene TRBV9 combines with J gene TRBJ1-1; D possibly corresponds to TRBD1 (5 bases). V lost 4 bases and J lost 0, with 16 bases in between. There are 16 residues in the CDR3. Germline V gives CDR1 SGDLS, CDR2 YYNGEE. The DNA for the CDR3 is TGTGCCAGCAGCCTCTCGGGGCAGCCCCTGAACACTGAAGCTTTCTTT. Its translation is CASSLSGQPLNTEAFF.

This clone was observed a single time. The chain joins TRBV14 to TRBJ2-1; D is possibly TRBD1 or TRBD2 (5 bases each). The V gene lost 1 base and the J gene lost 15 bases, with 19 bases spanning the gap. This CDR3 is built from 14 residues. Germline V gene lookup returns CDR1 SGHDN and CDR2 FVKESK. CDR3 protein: CASSQVTVRGRRFF. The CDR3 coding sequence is TGTGCCAGCAGCCAAGTAACTGTCCGGGGCCGGCGGTTCTTC.

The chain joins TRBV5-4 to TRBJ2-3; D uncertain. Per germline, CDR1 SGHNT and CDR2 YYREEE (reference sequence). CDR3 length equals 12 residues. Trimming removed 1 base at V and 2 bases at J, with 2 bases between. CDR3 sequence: CASSLITDTQYF. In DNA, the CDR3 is TGTGCCAGCAGCTTGATCACAGATACGCAGTATTTT. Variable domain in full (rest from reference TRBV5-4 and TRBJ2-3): ETGVTQSPTHLIKTRGQQVTLRCSSQSGHNTVSWYQQALGQGPQFIFQYYREEENGRGNFPPRFSGLQFPNYSSELNVNALELDDSALYLCASSLITDTQYFGPGTRLTVL.

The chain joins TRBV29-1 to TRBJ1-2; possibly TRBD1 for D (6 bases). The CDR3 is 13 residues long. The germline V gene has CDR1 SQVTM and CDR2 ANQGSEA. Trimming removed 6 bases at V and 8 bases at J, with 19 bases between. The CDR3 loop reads CSVLAGGLIGYTF. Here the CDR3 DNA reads TGCAGCGTCCTAGCGGGGGGGCTAATAGGCTACACCTTC.